The 30 T cell receptor beta chains presented below share a single source sample, sequenced in a study of CDR3 diversity in severe acne. MiXCR was run by TCRdb on the PCR reads, yielding one entry per CDR3 protein. The sample includes about 85,000 distinct CDR3 sequences, about 52% seen only once; the top ten take over 9%. Sequenced sample: blood. These receptors were collected from a male donor in good health, serving as a control.

This clonotype was counted a single time. A much larger clone lies one base from this, so it may be a read error. This chain uses TRBV2 with TRBJ1-6, with D unresolved. Per germline, CDR1 SNHLY and CDR2 FYNNEI. The CDR3 is 18 amino acids. The CDR3 nucleotides are TGTACCAGCAGTCCAACTCGTTTGGCAGCCGAGCGTAATTCACCCCTCCACTTT. This encodes CTSSPTRLAAERNSPLHF. The variable domain in full, completed from reference TRBV2 and TRBJ1-6, reads EPEVTQTPSHQVTQMGQEVILRCVPISNHLYFYWYRQILGQKVEFLVSFYNNEISEKSEIFDDQFSVERPDGSNFTLKIRSTKLEDSAMYFCTSSPTRLAAERNSPLHFGNGTRLTVT.

This rearrangement joins TRBV7-9 to TRBJ2-2, with TRBD1 matching 10 bases. CDR3 size: 15 residues. With 6 bases clipped from V and 3 bases from J, the junction kept 4 bases outside the gene matches. Germline values: CDR1 SEHNR, CDR2 FQNEAQ (reference sequence). The CDR3 sequence is CASSQTGGYTGELFF. The DNA for the CDR3 is TGTGCCAGCAGTCAGACAGGGGGCTACACCGGGGAGCTGTTTTTT.

In its sample, this clonotype was seen many times. The chain uses TRBV5-1 and TRBJ1-1; unclear D gene. Germline values: CDR1 SGHRS, CDR2 YFSETQ. The CDR3 length is 15 residues. With 4 bases removed from V and 3 bases from J, the gap between germline ends came to 16 bases. Here the CDR3 reads CASSRSYGVDTEAFF. CDR3 nucleotides: TGCGCCAGCAGCCGAAGCTATGGGGTAGACACTGAAGCTTTCTTT.

V and J are TRBV20-1 and TRBJ2-1; 11 bases match TRBD2. Trimming at V came to 4 bases and at J to 6 bases, leaving 2 bases not matched to a gene. The CDR3 loop spans 13 amino acids. CDR1 DFQATT and CDR2 SNEGSKA come from the germline V gene (reference sequence). CDR3 amino acids: CSATGLAGNEQFF. DNA of the CDR3: TGCAGTGCTACAGGACTAGCGGGCAATGAGCAGTTCTTC.

J is TRBJ2-2 and V is TRBV7-9, with 7 bases identical to TRBD2. Germline trimming cut 6 bases from V and 2 bases from J; bases unmatched to any gene: 6. CDR1 SEHNR and CDR2 FQNEAQ come from the germline V gene (reference sequence). CDR3 length: 15 residues. The CDR3 DNA reads as TGTGCCAGCAGAGAGCGGGGAGCCAACACCGGGGAGCTGTTTTTT. This gives the protein CASRERGANTGELFF.

This chain links TRBV7-6 with TRBJ1-1; TRBD1 is a possible D gene (6 bases). From germline, CDR1 is SGHVS and CDR2 FNYEAQ. CDR3 length: 13 residues. V lost 1 base and J lost 5, with 8 bases in between. This chain's CDR3 is CASSLGDTTEAFF. CDR3 sequence (DNA): TGTGCCAGCAGCTTAGGGGACACGACTGAAGCTTTCTTT.

The V gene is TRBV24-1, the J gene TRBJ2-7, with 11 bases matching TRBD1. CDR3 length: 16 residues. V lost 4 bases, J lost 3 bases, and 7 bases stayed unmatched. Germline CDR1 and CDR2: KGHDR and SFDVKD. CDR3 residues: CATSDPRDRGNYEQYF. CDR3 nucleotides: TGTGCCACCAGTGACCCCCGGGACAGGGGGAACTACGAGCAGTACTTC.

This sequence joins TRBV24-1 and TRBJ1-2, with 7 bases lining up with TRBD1. Germline values: CDR1 KGHDR, CDR2 SFDVKD. The CDR3 loop spans 13 amino acids. Trimming removed 7 bases from V and 6 bases from J; junction bases left unmatched: 7. The CDR3 is CATSTQGFNGYTF. In nucleotides, the CDR3 is TGTGCCACCAGCACACAGGGGTTTAATGGCTACACCTTC.

The chain combines TRBV28 with TRBJ1-6; 8 bases match TRBD1. Germline V gene data show CDR1 as MDHEN and CDR2 as SYDVKM. V trimming: 4 bases; J trimming: 7 bases; junction bases outside the gene matches: 6. The CDR3 extends over 15 amino acids. The CDR3 sequence: CASSSPGQANSPLHF. The CDR3 DNA reads as TGTGCCAGCAGTTCCCCGGGACAGGCCAATTCACCCCTCCACTTT.

The chain joins TRBV2 to TRBJ1-5; D not certain. The CDR3 covers 14 residues. Trimming took 6 bases from V and 2 from J, leaving 11 bases between them. Per the germline V gene, CDR1 is SNHLY and CDR2 is FYNNEI. The CDR3 protein is CASRPRGGNQPQHF. CDR3 DNA: TGTGCCAGCAGACCCCGGGGTGGCAATCAGCCCCAGCATTTT.

The chain recombines TRBV19 with TRBJ2-7; a weak D match, TRBD2 (6 bases). This CDR3 has 13 amino acids. CDR1 LNHDA and CDR2 SQIVND come from the germline V gene (reference sequence). V dropped 7 bases and J dropped 4 bases, with 14 bases sitting between them. In DNA, the CDR3 is TGTGCCAGTAAGGGCGGAGGGGTTTACGAGCAGTACTTC. It translates to CASKGGGVYEQYF.

This sequence joins TRBV3-1 and TRBJ2-3, with 7 bases lining up with TRBD2. The CDR3 sequence is 15 residues long. Per germline, CDR1 LGHDT and CDR2 YNNKEL (reference sequence). Germline trimming cut 3 bases from V and 3 bases from J; bases unmatched to any gene: 6. CDR3 region: CASSQGGGRTDTQYF. The CDR3 bases are TGTGCCAGCAGCCAGGGGGGAGGGAGAACAGATACGCAGTATTTT.

This clonotype has at least ten counts. V usage is TRBV5-1 and J usage is TRBJ1-5; TRBD1 is a possible D gene (6 bases). Per germline, CDR1 SGHRS and CDR2 YFSETQ. This CDR3 is built from 13 residues. V gave up 4 bases and J gave up 6 bases, with 11 bases separating them. CDR3 nucleotides: TGCGCCAGCAGCACCGACAGGTTTCAGCCCCAGCATTTT. Translating it yields CASSTDRFQPQHF.

This clonotype was observed at least ten times. The chain recombines TRBV6-5 with TRBJ1-2, with D uncertain. The germline V gene has CDR1 MNHEY and CDR2 SVGAGI. V lost 4 bases, J lost 6 bases, and 12 bases lay in between. This CDR3 comprises 13 residues. As DNA, the CDR3 is TGTGCCAGCAGTTTTACGGGAATAGATGGCTACACCTTC. Its translation: CASSFTGIDGYTF.

This clonotype came up many times. The chain couples TRBV5-4 to TRBJ1-2, with 8 bases fitting TRBD1. Germline CDR1 reads SGHNT; CDR2 reads YYREEE (reference sequence). The CDR3 loop spans 15 amino acids. V was clipped by 5 bases and J by 7 bases; unmatched bases: 13. CDR3 region: CASSPTPGQGCGYTF. CDR3 DNA sequence: TGTGCCAGCAGTCCCACCCCCGGACAGGGTTGTGGCTACACCTTC.

This clonotype is medium-sized by share. This chain joins TRBV5-5 and TRBJ1-5, with D hard to call. With 4 bases removed from V and 5 bases from J, the gap between germline ends came to 16 bases. The CDR3 has 15 amino acids. Germline values: CDR1 SGHKS, CDR2 YYEKEE (reference sequence). The CDR3 coding sequence is TGTGCCAGCAGCCCTAGCGGGGTTTTGGATCAGCCCCAGCATTTT. The encoded protein is CASSPSGVLDQPQHF.

This clonotype was counted only a few times. The V call is TRBV7-6, the J call TRBJ2-5; 11 nucleotides agree with TRBD2. Trimming at V came to 1 base and at J to 4 bases, leaving 5 bases not matched to a gene. The CDR3 is 16 residues long. CDR1 is SGHVS, CDR2 FNYEAQ, per germline. CDR3 in DNA: TGTGCCAGCAGCTTAGGTCTAGCGGGAGGCATAGAGACCCAGTACTTC. Protein: CASSLGLAGGIETQYF.

In this sample, this clonotype turned up many times. The chain joins TRBV9 to TRBJ1-4; D uncertain. Germline V gene lookup returns CDR1 SGDLS and CDR2 YYNGEE. Trimming took 3 bases from V and 6 from J, leaving 12 bases between them. The CDR3 totals 14 residues. The CDR3 DNA reads TGTGCCAGCAGCGCCGGCTGGAAGGATGAAAAACTGTTTTTT. Translating it yields CASSAGWKDEKLFF. Full variable domain (outside the CDR3, taken from reference TRBV9 and TRBJ1-4): DSGVTQTPKHLITATGQRVTLRCSPRSGDLSVYWYQQSLDQGLQFLIQYYNGEERAKGNILERFSAQQFPDLHSELNLSSLELGDSALYFCASSAGWKDEKLFFGSGTQLSVL.

In its sample, this clonotype was seen many times. The chain employs TRBV9 and TRBJ2-3; TRBD2 aligns across 11 bases. The trim removed 2 bases at V and 3 bases at J, leaving 2 bases unmatched. Germline-derived CDR1 and CDR2 are SGDLS and YYNGEE. This CDR3 spans 15 amino acids. The CDR3: CASSVSGRETDTQYF. CDR3 nucleotide sequence: TGTGCCAGCAGCGTTAGCGGGAGGGAGACAGATACGCAGTATTTT.

The rearrangement joins TRBV4-2 to TRBJ2-3; D call uncertain. CDR3 length: 13 amino acids. The germline V gene has CDR1 LGHNA and CDR2 YNFKEQ. The V and J ends lost 3 bases and 5 bases respectively, with 9 bases between them. The CDR3 spells CASSHPEEDTQYF. CDR3 nucleotide sequence: TGTGCCAGCAGCCACCCAGAGGAAGATACGCAGTATTTT.

This clonotype was detected only a few times. The chain couples TRBV5-4 to TRBJ1-2; D is possibly TRBD1 (6 bases). V lost 0 bases, J lost 2 bases, and 8 bases lay in between. CDR1 SGHNT and CDR2 YYREEE come from the germline V gene (reference sequence). There are 14 residues in the CDR3. The CDR3 nucleotides are TGTGCCAGCAGCTTGGACAGGGCCAACTATGGCTACACCTTC. This sequence encodes CASSLDRANYGYTF. Drawing the rest from reference TRBV5-4 and TRBJ1-2, the complete variable domain is ETGVTQSPTHLIKTRGQQVTLRCSSQSGHNTVSWYQQALGQGPQFIFQYYREEENGRGNFPPRFSGLQFPNYSSELNVNALELDDSALYLCASSLDRANYGYTFGSGTRLTVV.

This chain uses TRBV27 with TRBJ2-7; 9 bases match TRBD1. V shed 11 bases and J 7 bases; nucleotides not matched to a gene: 15. CDR1 is MNHEY and CDR2 is SMNVEV in the germline V gene (reference sequence). The CDR3 runs to 14 residues. CDR3 sequence (DNA): TGTGCCTGCGCCTGTGACAGGGGGTATCATGAGCAGTACTTC. Encoded protein: CACACDRGYHEQYF.

This clonotype was seen repeatedly, ten times or more. This sequence joins TRBV11-3 and TRBJ1-1; D is uncertain. CDR1 is SGHNT and CDR2 is YENEEA in the germline V gene. V shed 1 base and J shed 10 bases, with 13 bases lying between them. The CDR3 contains 13 residues. The CDR3 nucleotides read TGTGCCAGCAGCTTAGGTCTCGACGGGGTAGCTTTCTTT. Amino acid sequence: CASSLGLDGVAFF.

The chain links TRBV2 to TRBJ2-3; D is tentatively TRBD1 or TRBD2 (6 bases each). Germline CDR1 is SNHLY and CDR2 is FYNNEI. The CDR3 sequence is 13 residues long. Trimming left V 5 bases short and J 4 bases short, with 10 bases between. CDR3 in amino acids: CASSYREADTQYF. The CDR3 DNA is TGTGCCAGCAGTTACAGGGAGGCAGATACGCAGTATTTT.

The rearrangement joins TRBV7-3 to TRBJ2-5, with 9 nucleotides matching TRBD2. There are 16 residues in the CDR3. The ends lost 5 bases at V and 5 bases at J; junction bases unmatched: 12. Germline loops: CDR1 SGHTA, CDR2 FQGTGA. The CDR3 is CASSPKVASGAETQYF. The CDR3 region has the DNA TGTGCCAGCAGCCCAAAGGTGGCTAGCGGGGCTGAGACCCAGTACTTC.

This rearrangement joins TRBV28 to TRBJ2-3; D possibly matches TRBD1 or TRBD2 (6 bases each). Germline CDR1 reads MDHEN; CDR2 reads SYDVKM. This CDR3 spans 15 amino acids. V was cut by 3 bases and J by 11 bases, with 21 bases left in between. The CDR3 DNA sequence: TGTGCCAGCAGTTTTAGGGGGAGGTCCTACAATGAGCAGTATTTT. Encoded protein: CASSFRGRSYNEQYF.

In its sample, this clonotype was seen many times. The chain carries TRBV20-1 and TRBJ1-5, with TRBD1 as a possible D gene (5 bases). This CDR3 has 13 amino acids. Germline CDR1 is DFQATT and CDR2 is SNEGSKA (reference sequence). V lost 0 bases to trimming and J lost 6 bases, with 9 bases between them. CDR3 sequence reads: CSARDRDGQPQHF. CDR3 nucleotides: TGCAGTGCTAGAGACAGGGACGGTCAGCCCCAGCATTTT.

The V and J genes are TRBV12-3 or TRBV12-4 and TRBJ2-7, with D perhaps TRBD2 (6 bases). This CDR3 region has 15 residues. V was clipped by 4 bases and J by 4 bases, with 17 bases between them. The CDR3 nucleotides read TGTGCCAGCAGTTACCTCGCCGGGAGCCCTTACGAGCAGTACTTC. Amino acid sequence: CASSYLAGSPYEQYF.

Comments on this clonotype: The junction and the germline gene differ at one end; a read error may be behind it. The J gene is TRBJ1-2, the V gene TRBV20-1; D unresolved. The CDR3 has 12 residues. CDR1 and CDR2 from the germline V gene are DFQATT and SNEGSKA (reference sequence). The CDR3 protein is CSARDPGYGYAF. CDR3 DNA sequence: TGCAGTGCTAGAGATCCCGGCTATGGCTACGCCTTC.

This chain links TRBV9 with TRBJ1-6; D may be TRBD1 (5 bases). Germline lookup yields CDR1 SGDLS and CDR2 YYNGEE. With 0 bases removed from V and 10 bases from J, the gap between germline ends came to 5 bases. The CDR3 is 12 amino acids. The CDR3 reads CASSVEGSPLHF. The CDR3 DNA is TGTGCCAGCAGCGTAGAGGGGTCACCCCTCCACTTT.